Listed below are T cell receptor beta chains from one sample, sequenced in a study of T cell responses to AZD1222 COVID-19 vaccine. Sequenced by immunoSEQ multiplex PCR; TCRdb stores in-frame clones only, minus some. This sample yields 95,000 to 150,000 clones, of which around 87% are seen a single time; roughly 10% belongs to the top ten. The sample was peripheral blood, taken on day 0 of AZD1222 vaccination. The receptors derive from an adult in good health. Each CDR3 is given with its conserved first and last residue. Each record gives: V gene, clone size, D gene, J gene, CDR3 length, CDR3 DNA, CDR3 protein. D genes are given only for firm matches. Size is stated for part of the rows, as once, few or many counts, or as a class when the clone is expanded.

>TRBV6-1|-|TRBD2|TRBJ2-1|15
TGTGCCAGCAGTGAACGTGGACTAGCCCCCGATGAGCAGTTCTTC
CASSERGLAPDEQFF
>TRBV5-8|-|-|TRBJ2-7|11
TGTGCCAGCCAGGGATACAACGAGCAGTACTTC
CASQGYNEQYF
>TRBV10-3|-|-|TRBJ1-2|13
TGTGCCATCAGTGCGGGGGGCTTCTATGGCTACACCTTC
CAISAGGFYGYTF
>TRBV6-5|-|-|TRBJ1-2|14
TGTGCCAGCAGTTACTCTGGGGGGCGATATGGCTACACCTTC
CASSYSGGRYGYTF
>TRBV6-5|once|TRBD1|TRBJ1-2|14
TGTGCCAGCAGGACGGGACAGGGGAACTATGGCTACACCTTC
CASRTGQGNYGYTF
>TRBV19|-|-|TRBJ2-5|14
TGTGCCAGTAGTATAGGAAACCCGGGAGAGACCCAGTACTTC
CASSIGNPGETQYF
>TRBV5-5|-|TRBD1|TRBJ1-4|15
TGTGCCAGCAGCTTGATGAGGGGGCAGGGTGAAAAACTGTTTTTT
CASSLMRGQGEKLFF
>TRBV7-8|-|-|TRBJ2-5|15
TGTGCCAGCAGCGGTAGCGGCCCCAAGGTTAAGACCCAGTACTTC
CASSGSGPKVKTQYF
>TRBV9|-|-|TRBJ2-7|13
TGTGCCAGCAGCGTGAGTGGGTCGGGCGAGCAGTACTTC
CASSVSGSGEQYF
>TRBV4-2|-|TRBD2|TRBJ2-1|21
TGTGCCAGCAGCCAAACTGACCTAGCGGGAGTACTTTCGAGCTCCTACAATGAGCAGTTCTTC
CASSQTDLAGVLSSSYNEQFF
>TRBV7-8|-|-|TRBJ1-5|12
TGTGCCAGCAGCTTAGAGGGGCAGCCCCAGCATTTT
CASSLEGQPQHF
>TRBV7-2|-|TRBD2|TRBJ2-1|16
TGTGCCAGCAGCTTAGACGGCGGGGGGACCTACAATGAGCAGTTCTTC
CASSLDGGGTYNEQFF
>TRBV18|-|TRBD2|TRBJ2-7|15
TGTGCCAGCTCACCACCCAGCGGGGGGACCGACGAGCAGTACTTC
CASSPPSGGTDEQYF
>TRBV7-9|few|TRBD1|TRBJ2-2|17
TGTGCCAGCAGCTCCCCCGGGACAGGGGGCAATGGCGGGGAGCTGTTTTTT
CASSSPGTGGNGGELFF
>TRBV7-2|-|TRBD2|TRBJ2-2|17
TGTGCCAGCAGCCCCTCCCCGGGAGGGCCCGCCACCGGGGAGCTGTTTTTT
CASSPSPGGPATGELFF
>TRBV19|-|-|TRBJ2-3|15
TGTGCCAGTAGGGAGATCCCTCCAGCCACAGATACGCAGTATTTT
CASREIPPATDTQYF
>TRBV7-9|-|TRBD1|TRBJ2-4|15
TGTGCCAGCAGATCTACCAGACAGGGGGAAAACATTCAGTACTTC
CASRSTRQGENIQYF
>TRBV7-2|-|-|TRBJ1-2|14
TGTGCCAGCAGCCCCAGTCAGGGGCCCGTGAGCTACACCTTC
CASSPSQGPVSYTF
>TRBV2|-|TRBD1|TRBJ2-5|15
TGTGCCACTATCCCCGGGACAGGGGGCGCTCAGACCCAGTACTTC
CATIPGTGGAQTQYF
>TRBV19|-|-|TRBJ2-6|16
TGTGCCAGTAGTATGCCCAGGGTGTCCGGGGCCAACGTCCTGACTTTC
CASSMPRVSGANVLTF
>TRBV24-1|-|TRBD1|TRBJ2-3|19
TGTGCCACCAGTGATTCCGGGACAGGGTTCCTCCAACGACCAGATACGCAGTATTTT
CATSDSGTGFLQRPDTQYF
>TRBV6-5|-|-|TRBJ1-1|14
TGTGCCAGCAGTTACTCATTTCGCAACACTGAAGCTTTCTTT
CASSYSFRNTEAFF
>TRBV27|-|-|TRBJ2-6|15
TGTGCCAGCAGCCACGGGAGCTCTGGGGCCAACGTCCTGACTTTC
CASSHGSSGANVLTF
>TRBV2|once|-|TRBJ2-5|11
TGTGCCAGCAGACTGGAAGAGACCCAGTACTTC
CASRLEETQYF
>TRBV4-1|-|-|TRBJ2-3|15
TGCGCCAGCAGCCTAGGACGGTTCCTCACAGATACGCAGTATTTT
CASSLGRFLTDTQYF
>TRBV28|once|-|TRBJ1-4|18
TGTGCCTCCCGTGGGGCTCAGACGATCGACGCAACTAATGAAAAACTGTTTTTT
CASRGAQTIDATNEKLFF
>TRBV7-2|-|TRBD2|TRBJ2-3|18
TGTGCCAGCAGCCCGCTTGGGGCGGGAGGGCAAAGCACAGATACGCAGTATTTT
CASSPLGAGGQSTDTQYF
>TRBV27|-|-|TRBJ2-3|15
TGTGCCAGCAGTTCGCCCCTAGGGAGCACAGATACGCAGTATTTT
CASSSPLGSTDTQYF
>TRBV19|-|-|TRBJ2-7|15
TGTGCCAGTAGTCCTTCCGGGACCTCCCCCTACGAGCAGTACTTC
CASSPSGTSPYEQYF
>TRBV19|-|TRBD1|TRBJ2-5|16
TGTGCCAGTAGTCCACGGGACAGGTTAACCTCCAGGTTCCAGTACTTC
CASSPRDRLTSRFQYF
>TRBV20-1|once|-|TRBJ1-1|15
TGCAGTGCTAGTTCAAGTCTTGACGGGAACACTGAAGCTTTCTTT
CSASSSLDGNTEAFF
>TRBV5-4|-|TRBD2|TRBJ2-3|16
TGTGCCAGCAGCTTTTTAGCGGGCCCAAGCACAGATACGCAGTATTTT
CASSFLAGPSTDTQYF
>TRBV28|-|-|TRBJ2-7|12
TGTGCCAGCAGGGACAGCCTTTACGAGCAGTACTTC
CASRDSLYEQYF
>TRBV9|-|TRBD2|TRBJ2-7|15
TGTGCCAGCAGCGAGGGACTAGCGGGACTCTACGAGCAGTACTTC
CASSEGLAGLYEQYF
>TRBV6-6|-|-|TRBJ1-1|14
TGTGCCAGCAGTTACACAGACCTGAACACTGAAGCTTTCTTT
CASSYTDLNTEAFF
>TRBV2|many|TRBD2|TRBJ2-3|16
TGTGCCAGCAGAGTCTCCGGGACTAGCAACACAGATACGCAGTATTTT
CASRVSGTSNTDTQYF